Below are 14 T cell receptor beta chains sequenced from a single sample in a study of early stage breast cancer tumors. The protocol was immunoSEQ multiplex PCR, while the TCRdb copy is restricted to in-frame clones and leaves out a portion. The sample includes some 58,000 clones, approximately 80% of them seen just once. Sequencing was carried out using blood. The source of these receptors is a person under 45 with breast cancer.

The chain has TRBV10-1 and TRBJ2-3; the D gene is possibly TRBD1 (5 bases). Germline V gives CDR1 WNHNN, CDR2 SYGVQD (reference sequence). This CDR3 spans 14 amino acids. The germline V and J ends were trimmed by 4 bases and 2 bases, with 10 bases remaining between them. The CDR3 spells CASSAPGPTDTQYF. The CDR3 coding sequence is TGCGCCAGCAGTGCCCCAGGGCCCACAGATACGCAGTATTTT.

The chain is built from TRBV7-2 and TRBJ2-4; 9 bases fit TRBD1. The CDR3 spans 15 residues. J was trimmed by 10 bases and V by 1 base; bases with no gene match: 8. The V gene's germline CDR1 is SGHTA and CDR2 FQGNSA. In DNA form, the CDR3 reads TGTGCCAGCAGCTTAGGGGACAGGGAGGGGGCTATTCAGTACTTC. It is translated as CASSLGDREGAIQYF.

This clone has more than one count but fewer than ten. The CDR3 coding sequence is TGTGCCAGCAGCCACGACAGGGATGAAAAACTGTTTTTT. Protein product: CASSHDRDEKLFF. This chain joins TRBV4-2 and TRBJ1-4; 7 nucleotides align to TRBD1. This CDR3 comprises 13 residues. Germline V gene data show CDR1 as LGHNA and CDR2 as YNFKEQ. With V trimmed by 3 bases and J by 6 bases, 1 base remained unmatched.

The chain joins TRBV18 to TRBJ1-1; 9 positions match TRBD1. Germline assignment: CDR1 KGHSH and CDR2 LQKENI. The CDR3 has 15 amino acids. Trimming removed 0 bases from V and 11 bases from J; junction bases left unmatched: 10. The CDR3 bases are TGTGCCAGCTCACCACCGATTCTCAGGGACAGGGTCGCTTTCTTT. It codes for CASSPPILRDRVAFF.

V and J are TRBV7-9 and TRBJ2-7; TRBD2 matches 8 bases. This CDR3 is built from 17 residues. CDR1 and CDR2 from the germline V gene are SEHNR and FQNEAQ (reference sequence). V was pared by 1 base and J by 2 bases, with 10 bases of the junction left unmatched. The chain's CDR3 is CASSLVARGGTTYEQYF. CDR3 in DNA: TGTGCCAGCAGCTTAGTTGCCCGGGGGGGTACCACCTACGAGCAGTACTTC.

Worth noting for this clone: At one boundary the junction diverges from the germline segment, which might be a read error. The chain carries TRBV7-7 and TRBJ2-2, with D perhaps given as TRBD1 or TRBD2 (5 bases each). The CDR3 is 16 residues long. Germline loops: CDR1 SSHAT, CDR2 FNYEAQ (reference sequence). CDR3 sequence reads: CASRTGTSTNTGELFF. As DNA, the CDR3 is TGTGCTAGCAGGACCGGGACCTCAACGAACACCGGGGAGCTGTTTTTT.

The J gene is TRBJ1-1, the V gene TRBV13; tentative D call: TRBD1 (5 bases). The ends were cut back, 7 bases at V and 3 bases at J, with 12 bases in the middle. Germline assignment: CDR1 PRHDT and CDR2 FYEKMQ (reference sequence). The CDR3 consists of 13 residues. The CDR3, as DNA: TGTGCCAGCAAGGATACAGGTTACACTGAAGCTTTCTTT. This gives the protein CASKDTGYTEAFF.

The V gene is TRBV30, the J gene TRBJ1-3, with D possibly TRBD1 on 6 matching bases. The germline gives CDR1 GTSNPN, CDR2 SVGIG (reference sequence). The CDR3 has 14 amino acids. V was pared by 0 bases and J by 7 bases, with 13 bases between. The DNA of the CDR3 is TGTGCCTGGAGTGTTCTAGGGACATACAACACCATATATTTT. This sequence encodes CAWSVLGTYNTIYF.

This clone was observed a few times. The chain combines TRBV6-4 with TRBJ2-3; D ambiguous. CDR3 length: 15 amino acids. V shed 0 bases and J shed 1 base, with 8 bases lying between them. The germline CDR1 and CDR2 sequences are MRHNA and SNTAGT. Here the CDR3 DNA reads TGTGCCAGCAGTGACTCGATAGATGGCACAGATACGCAGTATTTT. It translates to CASSDSIDGTDTQYF.

The rearrangement uses TRBV6-1 and TRBJ1-3, with TRBD1 matching 9 bases. This CDR3 contains 15 residues. Germline CDR1 and CDR2: MNHNS and SASEGT. V gave up 4 bases and J gave up 2 bases; unmatched junction bases: 3. In DNA form, the CDR3 reads TGTGCCAGCAGTGCCCGGGACAGGGCTGGAAACACCATATATTTT. Encoded protein: CASSARDRAGNTIYF.

The chain links TRBV30 to TRBJ2-2, with D perhaps matching TRBD2 (6 bases). Trimming stripped 6 bases from V and 5 bases from J, with 13 bases between. The germline gives CDR1 GTSNPN, CDR2 SVGIG (reference sequence). The CDR3 totals 13 residues. CDR3 nucleotide sequence: TGTGCCTGCTGGGGACTTTTTACCGGGGAGCTGTTTTTT. This gives the protein CACWGLFTGELFF.

CDR3 DNA: TGTGCCAGTAGTATAGAAGTCTCTGGGGCCAACGTCCTGACTTTC. This translates into CASSIEVSGANVLTF. The chain carries TRBV19 and TRBJ2-6, with D unclear. Germline V lookup: CDR1 LNHDA, CDR2 SQIVND (reference sequence). The CDR3 totals 15 residues. Trimming left V 0 bases short and J 0 bases short, with 3 bases between.

This chain uses TRBV29-1 with TRBJ1-2; tentatively, D is TRBD1 (5 bases). Deletions cut 7 bases from V and 7 bases from J, with 19 bases between. Germline-derived CDR1 and CDR2 are SQVTM and ANQGSEA. The CDR3 consists of 13 residues. DNA of the CDR3: TGCAGCGCCGGAGAGGGGCGAGTAACTGGCTACACCTTC. Its translation is CSAGEGRVTGYTF.

The rearrangement links TRBV10-2 to TRBJ2-7; 9 bases match TRBD2. The trim removed 4 bases at V and 5 bases at J, leaving 6 bases unmatched. The CDR3 extends over 14 amino acids. Looked up from germline, CDR1 is WSHSY and CDR2 is SAAADI. CDR3 nucleotide sequence: TGCGCCAGCAGTGGCGGGGTAGCGGGGGACGAGCAGTACTTC. Encoded protein: CASSGGVAGDEQYF.